Listed below are T cell receptor beta chains from one sample, sequenced in a study of cytomegalovirus exposure and HLA in healthy donors. The protocol was immunoSEQ multiplex PCR, while the TCRdb copy is restricted to in-frame clones and leaves out a portion. In the table there are hundreds of thousands of clones, 70% to 85% of which are singletons. Input material: PBMCs. The source is a woman in her thirties or forties in good health and CMV-seronegative. Each CDR3 is given with its conserved first and last residue. Each record gives: V gene, D gene, J gene, clone size, CDR3 protein, CDR3 DNA. A D gene is named only where the DNA matches it firmly. The size of a clone is reported for some rows only, either as once, few or many, or as a class for expanded clones.

TRBV27,TRBD1,TRBJ1-2,NA,CASSPGTAKNYGYTF,TGTGCCAGCAGTCCCGGGACAGCAAAGAACTATGGCTACACCTTC
TRBV29-1,NA,TRBJ2-1,NA,CSGRETEPYNEQFF,TGCAGCGGCAGAGAGACAGAGCCCTACAATGAGCAGTTCTTC
TRBV9,TRBD1,TRBJ1-1,NA,CASSPGVGTENTEAFF,TGTGCCAGCAGCCCCGGGGTGGGGACAGAGAACACTGAAGCTTTCTTT
TRBV27,NA,TRBJ1-2,once,CASSLYPSDGYTF,TGTGCCAGCAGTTTGTACCCCTCGGATGGCTACACCTTC
TRBV6-1,NA,TRBJ1-2,few,CASTVQGHYGYTF,TGTGCCAGCACTGTCCAGGGGCACTATGGCTACACCTTC
TRBV6-1,NA,TRBJ1-3,NA,CASTARPRENTIYF,TGTGCCAGCACTGCCCGACCGAGGGAAAACACCATATATTTT
TRBV6-5,TRBD1,TRBJ1-1,few,CASSRLTSTGLEAFF,TGTGCCAGCAGCCGCCTTACCTCGACAGGGTTGGAAGCTTTCTTT
TRBV7-2,TRBD1,TRBJ2-7,NA,CASSRDRGYEQYF,TGTGCCAGCAGCCGGGACAGGGGCTACGAGCAGTACTTC
TRBV5-4,TRBD1,TRBJ1-4,few,CASSTRQGRTIMNEKLFF,TGTGCCAGCAGCACCAGACAGGGGCGAACAATTATGAATGAAAAACTGTTTTTT
TRBV30,TRBD1,TRBJ1-2,NA,CAWRIQGSYGYTF,TGTGCCTGGAGGATACAGGGGTCCTATGGCTACACCTTC
TRBV19,NA,TRBJ2-3,NA,CASSVQTADTQYF,TGTGCCAGTAGTGTACAGACCGCAGATACGCAGTATTTT
TRBV6-5,NA,TRBJ2-1,NA,CASSISGGNEQFF,TGTGCCAGCAGTATATCTGGGGGGAATGAGCAGTTCTTC
TRBV2,NA,TRBJ2-5,NA,CASRGPPGEETQYF,TGTGCCAGCCGGGGTCCACCAGGGGAAGAGACCCAGTACTTC
TRBV15,NA,TRBJ2-3,NA,CATSVTGTDTQYF,TGTGCCACCAGTGTTACGGGCACAGATACGCAGTATTTT
TRBV6-1,TRBD1,TRBJ1-6,NA,CASSEGTALRPLHF,TGTGCCAGCAGTGAGGGGACAGCCCTGCGACCCCTCCACTTT
TRBV10-3,NA,TRBJ2-2,NA,CAISADTATGELFF,TGTGCCATCAGTGCGGACACAGCCACCGGGGAGCTGTTTTTT
TRBV10-3,TRBD1,TRBJ2-2,NA,CAITNGTGESGELFF,TGTGCCATCACCAACGGGACAGGGGAGTCCGGGGAGCTGTTTTTT
TRBV12-5,NA,TRBJ1-4,NA,CASGLGRDEKLFF,TGTGCTAGTGGTTTAGGGAGGGATGAAAAACTGTTTTTT
TRBV28,NA,TRBJ1-2,NA,CASRSRTDTLDYTF,TGTGCCAGCAGGTCTAGGACAGACACTTTAGACTACACCTTC
TRBV6-1,NA,TRBJ2-1,NA,CASSLSSYNEQFF,TGTGCCAGCAGTCTTTCCAGTTACAATGAGCAGTTCTTC
TRBV2,TRBD1,TRBJ1-1,NA,CASRQGARTEAFF,TGTGCCAGCAGGCAGGGGGCGCGGACTGAAGCTTTCTTT
TRBV4-3,TRBD2,TRBJ2-7,NA,CASSLSRASGSYEQYF,TGCGCCAGCAGCCTTTCGAGGGCTAGCGGGTCCTACGAGCAGTACTTC
TRBV13,NA,TRBJ2-1,NA,CASSPLGPNEQFF,TGTGCCAGCAGCCCCCTCGGTCCCAATGAGCAGTTCTTC
TRBV7-9,TRBD1,TRBJ2-4,NA,CASSLSHVQGALAKNIQYF,TGTGCCAGCAGCTTATCCCACGTACAGGGGGCACTAGCCAAAAACATTCAGTACTTC
TRBV5-3,TRBD1,TRBJ1-2,NA,CARSLDQKGAYYGYTF,TGTGCCAGAAGCTTGGATCAGAAGGGGGCGTACTATGGCTACACCTTC
TRBV2,NA,TRBJ2-1,few,CASSEGQQFF,TGTGCCAGCAGTGAGGGGCAGCAGTTCTTC